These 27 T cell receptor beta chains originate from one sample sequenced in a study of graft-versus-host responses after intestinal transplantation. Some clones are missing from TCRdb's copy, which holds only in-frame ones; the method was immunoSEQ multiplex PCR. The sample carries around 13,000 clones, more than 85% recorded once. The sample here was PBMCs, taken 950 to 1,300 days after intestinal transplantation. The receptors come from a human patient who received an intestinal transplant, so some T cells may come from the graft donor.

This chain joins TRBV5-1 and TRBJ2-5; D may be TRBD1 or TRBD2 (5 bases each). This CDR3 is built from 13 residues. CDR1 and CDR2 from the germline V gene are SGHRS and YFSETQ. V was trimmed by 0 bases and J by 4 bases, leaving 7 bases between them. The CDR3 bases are TGCGCCAGCAGCTTGGCAGGGAGAGAGACCCAGTACTTC. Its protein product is CASSLAGRETQYF.

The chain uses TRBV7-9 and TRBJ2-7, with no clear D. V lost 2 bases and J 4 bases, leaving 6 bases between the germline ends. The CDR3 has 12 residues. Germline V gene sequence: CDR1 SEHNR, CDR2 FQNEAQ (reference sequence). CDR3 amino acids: CASSLSEYEQYF. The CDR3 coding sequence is TGTGCCAGCAGCTTATCGGAATACGAGCAGTACTTC.

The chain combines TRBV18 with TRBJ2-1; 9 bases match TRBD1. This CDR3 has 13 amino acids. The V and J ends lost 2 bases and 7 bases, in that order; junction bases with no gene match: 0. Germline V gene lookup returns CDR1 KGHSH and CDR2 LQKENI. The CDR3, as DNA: TGTGCCAGCTCACCAGACAGGGGGAATGAGCAGTTCTTC. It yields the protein CASSPDRGNEQFF. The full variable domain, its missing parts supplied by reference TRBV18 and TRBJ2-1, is NAGVMQNPRHLVRRRGQEARLRCSPMKGHSHVYWYRQLPEEGLKFMVYLQKENIIDESGMPKERFSAEFPKEGPSILRIQQVVRGDSAAYFCASSPDRGNEQFFGPGTRLTVL.

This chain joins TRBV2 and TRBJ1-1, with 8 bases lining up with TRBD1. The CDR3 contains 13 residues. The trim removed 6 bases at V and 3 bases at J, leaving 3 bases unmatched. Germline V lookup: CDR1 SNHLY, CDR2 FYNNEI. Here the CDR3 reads CASREDRDTEAFF. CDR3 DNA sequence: TGTGCCAGCAGGGAGGACAGGGACACTGAAGCTTTCTTT.

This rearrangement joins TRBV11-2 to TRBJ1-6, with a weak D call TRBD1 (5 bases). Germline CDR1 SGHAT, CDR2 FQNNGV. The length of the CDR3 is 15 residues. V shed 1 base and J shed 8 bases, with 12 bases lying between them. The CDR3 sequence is CASSLGGSRDSPLHF. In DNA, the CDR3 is TGTGCCAGCAGCTTAGGGGGCAGTAGGGATTCACCCCTCCACTTT.

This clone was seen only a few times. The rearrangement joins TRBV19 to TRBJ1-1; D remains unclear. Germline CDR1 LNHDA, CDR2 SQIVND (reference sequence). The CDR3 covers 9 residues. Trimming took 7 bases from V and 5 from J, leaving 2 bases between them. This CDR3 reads CASTTEAFF. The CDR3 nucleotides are TGTGCCAGTACAACTGAAGCTTTCTTT.

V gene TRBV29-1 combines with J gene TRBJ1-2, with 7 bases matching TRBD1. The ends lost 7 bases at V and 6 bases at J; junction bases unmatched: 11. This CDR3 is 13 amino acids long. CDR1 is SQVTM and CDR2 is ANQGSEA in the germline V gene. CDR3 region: CSAITPTGNGYTF. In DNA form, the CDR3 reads TGCAGCGCCATAACCCCGACAGGGAATGGCTACACCTTC. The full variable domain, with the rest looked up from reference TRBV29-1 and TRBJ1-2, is SAVISQKPSRDICQRGTSLTIQCQVDSQVTMMFWYRQQPGQSLTLIATANQGSEATYESGFVIDKFPISRPNLTFSTLTVSNMSPEDSSIYLCSAITPTGNGYTFGSGTRLTVV.

Here the CDR3 DNA reads TGTGCCAGTAGTATAGGTGTTGGAGGGCGTACTGAAGCTTTCTTT. The encoded protein is CASSIGVGGRTEAFF. The chain joins TRBV19 to TRBJ1-1; D is undetermined. This CDR3 is built from 15 residues. Trimming pared 1 base from V and 5 bases from J, leaving 14 bases between. Germline V gene data show CDR1 as LNHDA and CDR2 as SQIVND (reference sequence).

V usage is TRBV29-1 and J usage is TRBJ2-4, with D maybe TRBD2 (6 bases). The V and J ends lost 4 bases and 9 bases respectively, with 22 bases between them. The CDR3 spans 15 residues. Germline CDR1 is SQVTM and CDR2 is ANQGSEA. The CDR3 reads CSVGAPSAGTRIQYF. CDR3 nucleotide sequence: TGCAGCGTTGGGGCCCCTAGCGCCGGGACCCGCATTCAGTACTTC.

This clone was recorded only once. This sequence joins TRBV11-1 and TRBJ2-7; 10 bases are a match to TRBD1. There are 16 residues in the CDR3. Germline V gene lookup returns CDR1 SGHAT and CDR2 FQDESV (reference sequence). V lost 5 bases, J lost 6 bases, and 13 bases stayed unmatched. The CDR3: CASSPYDRQGAGEQYF. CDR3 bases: TGTGCCAGCAGCCCCTACGACCGACAGGGGGCCGGCGAGCAGTACTTC.

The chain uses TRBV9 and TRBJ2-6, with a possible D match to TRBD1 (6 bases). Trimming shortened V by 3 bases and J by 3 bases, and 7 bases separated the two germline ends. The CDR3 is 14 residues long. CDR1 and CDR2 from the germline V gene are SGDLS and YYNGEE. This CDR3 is CASSDRVGANVLTF. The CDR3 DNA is TGTGCCAGCAGCGACAGGGTTGGGGCCAACGTCCTGACTTTC.

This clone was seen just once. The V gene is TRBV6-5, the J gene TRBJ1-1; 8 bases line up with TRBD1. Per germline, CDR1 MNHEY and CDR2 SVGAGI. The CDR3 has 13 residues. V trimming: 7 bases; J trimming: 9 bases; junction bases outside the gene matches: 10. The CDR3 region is CASIDQGARQAFF. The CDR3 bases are TGTGCCAGCATCGATCAGGGGGCCCGACAAGCTTTCTTT.

DNA for the CDR3: TGTGCCAGCAGTGAGGGGGGACGCTATGGCTACACCTTC. This gives the protein CASSEGGRYGYTF. The V and J genes are TRBV25-1 and TRBJ1-2; the D gene is possibly TRBD1 (5 bases). Germline V gene lookup returns CDR1 MGHDK and CDR2 SYGVNS. The CDR3 runs 13 residues. With 3 bases removed from V and 4 bases from J, the gap between germline ends came to 9 bases.

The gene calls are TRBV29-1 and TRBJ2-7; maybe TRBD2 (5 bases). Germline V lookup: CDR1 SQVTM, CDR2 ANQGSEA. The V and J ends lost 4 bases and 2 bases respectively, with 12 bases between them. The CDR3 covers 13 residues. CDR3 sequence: CSVGRATAYEQYF. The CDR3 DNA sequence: TGCAGCGTTGGGCGGGCCACGGCCTACGAGCAGTACTTC.

The DNA for the CDR3 is TGTGCCAGCAGTTACTGGGGGGGGCCTCCCTACGAGCAGTACTTC. As protein: CASSYWGGPPYEQYF. The chain has TRBV6-5 and TRBJ2-7; maybe TRBD2 (7 bases). The CDR3 has 15 residues. Trimming shortened V by 1 base and J by 2 bases, and 12 bases separated the two germline ends. Germline V gene sequence: CDR1 MNHEY, CDR2 SVGAGI.

CDR3 residues: CASSELGTSGNTIYF. The CDR3 DNA follows: TGTGCCAGCAGTGAATTGGGGACCTCTGGAAACACCATATATTTT. This rearrangement joins TRBV25-1 to TRBJ1-3, with D possibly being TRBD1 (5 bases). In germline, CDR1 is MGHDK, CDR2 SYGVNS. The CDR3 covers 15 residues. Trimming left V 1 base short and J 0 bases short, with 7 bases between. The full variable domain, its missing parts supplied by reference TRBV25-1 and TRBJ1-3, is EADIYQTPRYLVIGTGKKITLECSQTMGHDKMYWYQQDPGMELHLIHYSYGVNSTEKGDLSSESTVSRIRTEHFPLTLESARPSHTSQYLCASSELGTSGNTIYFGEGSWLTVV.

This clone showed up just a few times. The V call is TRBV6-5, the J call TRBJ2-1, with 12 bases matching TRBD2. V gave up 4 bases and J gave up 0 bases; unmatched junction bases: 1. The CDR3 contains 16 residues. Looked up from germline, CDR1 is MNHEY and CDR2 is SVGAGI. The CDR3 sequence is CASSSTSGGSYNEQFF. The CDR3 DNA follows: TGTGCCAGCAGTTCGACTAGCGGGGGCTCCTACAATGAGCAGTTCTTC.

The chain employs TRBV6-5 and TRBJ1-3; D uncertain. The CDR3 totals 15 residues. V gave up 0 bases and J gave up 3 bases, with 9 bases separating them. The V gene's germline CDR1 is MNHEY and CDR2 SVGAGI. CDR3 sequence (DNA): TGTGCCAGCAGTTACTCGAGCGCTGGTGGAAACACCATATATTTT. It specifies CASSYSSAGGNTIYF.

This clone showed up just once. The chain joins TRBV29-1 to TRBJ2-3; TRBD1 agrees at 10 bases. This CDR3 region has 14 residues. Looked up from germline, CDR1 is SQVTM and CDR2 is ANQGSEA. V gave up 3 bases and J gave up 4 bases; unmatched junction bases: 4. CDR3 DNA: TGCAGCGTTGATGGTGGGACAGGGGCAGATACGCAGTATTTT. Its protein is CSVDGGTGADTQYF.

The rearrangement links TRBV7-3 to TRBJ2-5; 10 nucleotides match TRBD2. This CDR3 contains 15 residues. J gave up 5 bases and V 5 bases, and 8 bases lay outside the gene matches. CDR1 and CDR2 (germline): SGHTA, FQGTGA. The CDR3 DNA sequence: TGTGCCAGCAGCCCCACAGCGGGGGGGCGGGAGACCCAGTACTTC. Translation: CASSPTAGGRETQYF.

CDR3 coding DNA: TGTGCCAGCTCCCCAGTGCGTCAGTCGGGAGGAGAGACCCAGTACTTC. This gives the protein CASSPVRQSGGETQYF. This chain connects TRBV18 to TRBJ2-5, with 7 nucleotides matching TRBD2. Unmatched junction bases numbered 14, after V lost 6 bases and J lost 4 bases. CDR1 and CDR2 (germline): KGHSH, LQKENI. The length of the CDR3 is 16 residues.

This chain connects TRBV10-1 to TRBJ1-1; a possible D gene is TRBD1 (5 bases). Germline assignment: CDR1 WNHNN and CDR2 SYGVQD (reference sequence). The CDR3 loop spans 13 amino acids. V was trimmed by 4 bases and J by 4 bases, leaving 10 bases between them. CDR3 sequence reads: CASSVRGGTEAFF. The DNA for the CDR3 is TGCGCCAGCAGTGTCCGGGGCGGCACTGAAGCTTTCTTT.

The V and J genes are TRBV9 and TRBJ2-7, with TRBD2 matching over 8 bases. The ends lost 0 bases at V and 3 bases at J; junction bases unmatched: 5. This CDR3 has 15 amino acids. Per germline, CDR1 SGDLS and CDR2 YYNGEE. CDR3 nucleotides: TGTGCCAGCAGCGTAGGGGGACTAGGAATCTACGAGCAGTACTTC. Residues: CASSVGGLGIYEQYF.

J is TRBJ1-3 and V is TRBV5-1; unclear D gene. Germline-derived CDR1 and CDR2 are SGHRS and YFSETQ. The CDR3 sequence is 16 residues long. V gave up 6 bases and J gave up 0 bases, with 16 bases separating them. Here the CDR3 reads CASIGLLTFSGNTIYF. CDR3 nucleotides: TGCGCCAGCATAGGCTTACTAACCTTCTCTGGAAACACCATATATTTT.

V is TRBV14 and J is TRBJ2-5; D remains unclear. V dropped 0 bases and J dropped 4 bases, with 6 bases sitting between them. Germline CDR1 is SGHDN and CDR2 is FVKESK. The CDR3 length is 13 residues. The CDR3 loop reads CASSQDSGETQYF. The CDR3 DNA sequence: TGTGCCAGCAGCCAAGACAGTGGAGAGACCCAGTACTTC.

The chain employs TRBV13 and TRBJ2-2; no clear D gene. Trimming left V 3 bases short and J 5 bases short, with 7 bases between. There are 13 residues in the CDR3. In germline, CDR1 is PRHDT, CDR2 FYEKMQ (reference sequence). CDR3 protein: CASSFVRTGELFF. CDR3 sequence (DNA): TGTGCCAGCAGCTTTGTGCGGACCGGGGAGCTGTTTTTT.

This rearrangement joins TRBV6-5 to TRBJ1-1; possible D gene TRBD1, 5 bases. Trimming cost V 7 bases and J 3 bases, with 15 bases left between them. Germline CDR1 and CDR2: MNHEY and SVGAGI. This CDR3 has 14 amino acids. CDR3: CASTFNGGYTEAFF. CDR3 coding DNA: TGTGCCAGCACTTTTAATGGGGGGTACACTGAAGCTTTCTTT.